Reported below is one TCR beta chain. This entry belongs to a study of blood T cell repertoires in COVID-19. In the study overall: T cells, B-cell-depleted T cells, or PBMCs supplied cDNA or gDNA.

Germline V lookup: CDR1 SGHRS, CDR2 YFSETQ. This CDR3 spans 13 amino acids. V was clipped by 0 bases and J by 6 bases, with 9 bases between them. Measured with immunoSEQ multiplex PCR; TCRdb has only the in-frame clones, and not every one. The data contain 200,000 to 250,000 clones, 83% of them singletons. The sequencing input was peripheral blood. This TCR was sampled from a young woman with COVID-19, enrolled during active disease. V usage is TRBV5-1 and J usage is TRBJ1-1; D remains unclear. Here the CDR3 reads CASSLEPESEAFF. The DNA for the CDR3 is TGCGCCAGCAGCTTGGAACCCGAGTCTGAAGCTTTCTTT.